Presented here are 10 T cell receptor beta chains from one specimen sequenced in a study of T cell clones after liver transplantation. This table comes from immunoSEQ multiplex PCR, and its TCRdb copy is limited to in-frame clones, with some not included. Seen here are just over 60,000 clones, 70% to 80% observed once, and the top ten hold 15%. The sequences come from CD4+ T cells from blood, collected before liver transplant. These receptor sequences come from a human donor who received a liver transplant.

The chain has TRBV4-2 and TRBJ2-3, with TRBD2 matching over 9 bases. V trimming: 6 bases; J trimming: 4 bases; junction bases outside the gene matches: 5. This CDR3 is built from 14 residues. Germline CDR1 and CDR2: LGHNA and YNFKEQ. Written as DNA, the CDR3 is TGTGCCAGCAGAACCGGGACTAGCTCAGATACGCAGTATTTT. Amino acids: CASRTGTSSDTQYF.

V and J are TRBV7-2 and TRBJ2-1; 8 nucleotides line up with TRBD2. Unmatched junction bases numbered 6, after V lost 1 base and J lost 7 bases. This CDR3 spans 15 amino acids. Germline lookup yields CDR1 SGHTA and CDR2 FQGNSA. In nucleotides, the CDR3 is TGTGCCAGCAGCTTAGTGTCGGGGGGGATAAATGAGCAGTTCTTC. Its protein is CASSLVSGGINEQFF. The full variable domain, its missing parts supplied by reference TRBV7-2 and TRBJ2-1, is GAGVSQSPSNKVTEKGKDVELRCDPISGHTALYWYRQSLGQGLEFLIYFQGNSAPDKSGLPSDRFSAERTGGSVSTLTIQRTQQEDSAVYLCASSLVSGGINEQFFGPGTRLTVL.

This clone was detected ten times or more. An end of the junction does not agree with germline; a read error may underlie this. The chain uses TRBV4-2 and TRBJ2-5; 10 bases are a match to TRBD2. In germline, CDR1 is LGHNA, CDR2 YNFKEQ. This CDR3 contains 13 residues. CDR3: CASSQDQRGGLDF. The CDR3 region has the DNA TGTGCCAGCAGCCAAGACCAGCGGGGGGGCCTGGACTTC.

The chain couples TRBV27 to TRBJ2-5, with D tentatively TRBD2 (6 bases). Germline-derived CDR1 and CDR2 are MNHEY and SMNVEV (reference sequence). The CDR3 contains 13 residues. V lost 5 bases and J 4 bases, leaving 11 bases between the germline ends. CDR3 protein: CASSLRRGETQYF. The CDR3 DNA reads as TGTGCCAGCAGTCTCAGGAGGGGAGAGACCCAGTACTTC.

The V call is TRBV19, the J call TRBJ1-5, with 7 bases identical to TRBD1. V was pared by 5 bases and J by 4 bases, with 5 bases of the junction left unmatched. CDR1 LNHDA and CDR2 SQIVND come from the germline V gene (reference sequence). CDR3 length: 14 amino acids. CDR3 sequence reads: CASSGTVWNQPQHF. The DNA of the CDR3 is TGTGCCAGTAGTGGGACAGTTTGGAATCAGCCCCAGCATTTT.

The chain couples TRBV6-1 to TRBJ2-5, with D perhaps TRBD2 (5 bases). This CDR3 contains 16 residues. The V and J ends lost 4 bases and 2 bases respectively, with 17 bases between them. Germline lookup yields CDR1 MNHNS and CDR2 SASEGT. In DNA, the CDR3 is TGTGCCAGCAGTGGCCCTCGGCTGAGGGCGCAAGAGACCCAGTACTTC. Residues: CASSGPRLRAQETQYF.

The CDR3 spells CAINAQGNTGELFF. CDR3 coding DNA: TGTGCCATCAACGCACAGGGAAACACCGGGGAGCTGTTTTTT. V gene TRBV10-3 combines with J gene TRBJ2-2, with D possibly TRBD1 on 6 matching bases. Germline V lookup: CDR1 ENHRY, CDR2 SYGVKD. Trimming removed 7 bases at V and 2 bases at J, with 11 bases between. The CDR3 length is 14 residues.

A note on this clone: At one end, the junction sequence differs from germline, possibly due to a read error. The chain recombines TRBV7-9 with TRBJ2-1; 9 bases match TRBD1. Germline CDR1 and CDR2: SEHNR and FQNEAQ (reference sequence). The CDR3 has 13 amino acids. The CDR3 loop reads CASSLDSFRTGVF. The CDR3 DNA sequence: TGTGCCAGCAGCTTAGATTCGTTCCGGACAGGGGTCTTC.

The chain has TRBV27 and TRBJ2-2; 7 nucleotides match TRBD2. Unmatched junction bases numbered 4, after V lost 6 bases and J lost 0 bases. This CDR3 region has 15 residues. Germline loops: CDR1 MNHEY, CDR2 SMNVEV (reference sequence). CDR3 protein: CASRNAGANTGELFF. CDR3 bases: TGTGCCAGCAGGAACGCGGGGGCGAACACCGGGGAGCTGTTTTTT.

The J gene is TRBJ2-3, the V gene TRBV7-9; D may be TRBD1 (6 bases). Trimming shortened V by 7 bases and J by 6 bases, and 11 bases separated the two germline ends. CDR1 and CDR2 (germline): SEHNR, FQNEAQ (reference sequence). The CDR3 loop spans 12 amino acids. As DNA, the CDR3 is TGTGCCAGCACTGGTACAGGGGATACGCAGTATTTT. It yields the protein CASTGTGDTQYF.